This T cell receptor beta chain appears in the sequencing data of a study of cytomegalovirus exposure and HLA in healthy donors. Whole-study results and caveats: Other equally common chains were less clonally expanded than HLA-associated TCR beta chains, a later analysis showed.

For this clone: Antigen specificity is unknown.

The PCR ran on 60 Vbeta and 13 Jbeta primers. Data came from immunoSEQ multiplex PCR; TCRdb stores just in-frame clones and leaves some out. The data hold approximately 160,000 clones, with over 70% observed a single time. The CDR3 sequence is 13 residues long. Trimming removed 6 bases from V and 8 bases from J, with 14 bases in between. CDR1 SGHTA and CDR2 FQGTGA come from the germline V gene. The chain has TRBV7-3 and TRBJ2-1; TRBD1 is a possible D gene (5 bases). The receptor was derived from a woman aged 40 to 50 in good health and CMV-seropositive. The specimen was PBMCs. In nucleotides, the CDR3 is TGTGCCAGCAGTCATGGGGCAAGGGATGAGCAGTTCTTC. Protein sequence: CASSHGARDEQFF.